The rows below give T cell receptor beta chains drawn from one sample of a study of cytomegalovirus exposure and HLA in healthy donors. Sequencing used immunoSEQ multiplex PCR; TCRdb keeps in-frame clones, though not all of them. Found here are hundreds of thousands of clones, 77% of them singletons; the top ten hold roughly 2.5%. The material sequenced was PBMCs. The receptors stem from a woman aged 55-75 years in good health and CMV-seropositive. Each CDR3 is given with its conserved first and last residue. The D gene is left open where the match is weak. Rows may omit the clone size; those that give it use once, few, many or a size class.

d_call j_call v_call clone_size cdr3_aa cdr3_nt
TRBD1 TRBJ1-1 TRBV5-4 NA CASSSTGGEAFF TGTGCCAGCAGCTCGACAGGGGGCGAAGCTTTCTTT
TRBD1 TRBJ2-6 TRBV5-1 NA CASIFGGTGGAGANVLTF TGCGCCAGCATCTTCGGGGGGACAGGGGGCGCTGGGGCCAACGTCCTGACTTTC
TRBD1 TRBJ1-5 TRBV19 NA CASSRGTVNQPQHF TGTGCCAGTAGTAGAGGGACAGTTAATCAGCCCCAGCATTTT
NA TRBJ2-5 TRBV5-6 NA CASRRTVTETQYF TGTGCCAGCAGACGGACAGTTACAGAGACCCAGTACTTC
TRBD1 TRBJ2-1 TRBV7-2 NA CASSLDRGSYNEQFF TGTGCCAGCAGCTTAGACAGGGGCTCCTACAATGAGCAGTTCTTC
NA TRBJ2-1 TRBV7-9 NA CASSSGGGLEQFF TGTGCCAGCAGCTCTGGCGGAGGTCTTGAGCAGTTCTTC
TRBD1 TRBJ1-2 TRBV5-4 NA CASSEPGQGLIYGYTF TGTGCCAGCAGTGAACCGGGACAGGGACTAATCTATGGCTACACCTTC
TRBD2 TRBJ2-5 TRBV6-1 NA CASILGGNQETQYF TGTGCCAGCATCCTCGGGGGGAACCAAGAGACCCAGTACTTC
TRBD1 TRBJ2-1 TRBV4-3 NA CASSRLNTGVYNEQFF TGCGCCAGCAGCCGACTAAATACAGGGGTCTACAATGAGCAGTTCTTC
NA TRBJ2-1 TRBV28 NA CASSVTGLDEQFF TGTGCCAGCAGTGTCACAGGGCTTGATGAGCAGTTCTTC
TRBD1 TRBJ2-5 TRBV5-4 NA CAHTKDREETQYF TGTGCCCATACTAAGGACAGGGAAGAGACCCAGTACTTC
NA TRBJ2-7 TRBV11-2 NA CASSPQGYEQYF TGTGCCAGCAGTCCTCAGGGCTACGAGCAGTACTTC
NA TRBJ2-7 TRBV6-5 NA CASSTPGSDEQYF TGTGCCAGCAGTACCCCCGGGTCCGACGAGCAGTACTTC
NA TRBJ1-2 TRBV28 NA CASSGEIGSYTF TGTGCCAGCTCAGGGGAGATAGGCAGCTACACCTTC
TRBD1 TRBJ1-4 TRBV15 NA CATSRGENRGVEKLFF TGTGCCACCAGCAGAGGCGAGAACAGGGGGGTTGAAAAACTGTTTTTT
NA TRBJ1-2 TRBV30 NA CAQGQAFYTF TGTGCCCAGGGGCAGGCGTTCTACACCTTC
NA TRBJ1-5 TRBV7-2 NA CASSQQEFSNQPQHF TGTGCCAGCAGCCAGCAGGAATTTAGCAATCAGCCCCAGCATTTT
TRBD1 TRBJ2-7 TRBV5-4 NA CASSLTGADEQYF TGTGCCAGCAGCTTGACAGGGGCGGACGAGCAGTACTTC
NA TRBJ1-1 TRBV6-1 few CASRRTANTEAFF TGTGCCAGCAGGCGGACAGCGAACACTGAAGCTTTCTTT
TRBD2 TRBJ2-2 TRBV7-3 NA CASSLTSGSGGSGELFF TGTGCCAGCAGCTTAACGTCTGGGAGCGGGGGATCCGGGGAGCTGTTTTTT
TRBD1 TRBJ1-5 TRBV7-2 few CASSLGRGHHNQPQHF TGTGCCAGCAGCTTAGGAAGGGGGCATCACAATCAGCCCCAGCATTTT
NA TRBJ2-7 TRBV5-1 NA CASSLESGATYEQYF TGCGCCAGCAGCTTGGAATCAGGGGCCACCTACGAGCAGTACTTC
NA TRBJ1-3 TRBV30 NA CACPRGGVSGNTIYF TGTGCCTGCCCCCGGGGGGGGGTATCTGGAAACACCATATATTTT
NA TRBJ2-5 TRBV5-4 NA CASSLARETQYF TGTGCCAGCAGCTTGGCCCGGGAGACCCAGTACTTC
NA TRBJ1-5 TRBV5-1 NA CASSLGGVGQPQHF TGCGCCAGCAGCTTGGGGGGGGTCGGGCAGCCCCAGCATTTT
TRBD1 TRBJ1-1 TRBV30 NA CACTGGGTEAFF TGTGCCTGCACAGGGGGCGGCACTGAAGCTTTCTTT
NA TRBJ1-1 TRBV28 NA CASSLSLQVAGRTEAFF TGTGCCAGCAGTTTATCCTTACAGGTGGCGGGAAGGACTGAAGCTTTCTTT
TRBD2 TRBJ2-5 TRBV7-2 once CASSLVAGVRETQYF TGTGCCAGCAGCTTAGTAGCGGGAGTGCGGGAGACCCAGTACTTC
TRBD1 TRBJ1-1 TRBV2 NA CASSMDRVGNTEAFF TGTGCCAGCAGTATGGACAGGGTAGGGAACACTGAAGCTTTCTTT
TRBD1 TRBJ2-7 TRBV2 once CASSKDRGINEQYF TGTGCCAGCAGCAAGGACAGGGGAATTAACGAGCAGTACTTC
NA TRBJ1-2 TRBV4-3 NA CASSQDLTNGGYTF TGCGCCAGCAGCCAAGATTTGACAAATGGAGGCTACACCTTC
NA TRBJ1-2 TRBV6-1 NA CASSQGSSGYTF TGTGCCAGCAGTCAGGGGTCCTCTGGCTACACCTTC
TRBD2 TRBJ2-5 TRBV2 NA CASSETLRLAGEGAQYF TGTGCCAGCAGTGAGACGTTGAGACTAGCGGGAGAGGGGGCCCAGTACTTC
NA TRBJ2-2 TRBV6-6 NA CASRSITGVNTGELFF TGTGCCAGCAGATCCATTACGGGGGTGAACACCGGGGAGCTGTTTTTT
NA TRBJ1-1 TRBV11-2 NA CASSGDWNTEAFF TGTGCCAGCAGCGGGGACTGGAACACTGAAGCTTTCTTT
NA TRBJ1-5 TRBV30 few CAWSLYGNQPQHF TGTGCCTGGAGCCTATACGGCAATCAGCCCCAGCATTTT
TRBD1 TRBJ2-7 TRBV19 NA CASGQGYEQYF TGTGCCAGTGGACAGGGCTACGAGCAGTACTTC
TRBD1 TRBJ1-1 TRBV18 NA CASSPGQEVTEAFF TGTGCCAGCTCGCCGGGACAGGAAGTCACTGAAGCTTTCTTT
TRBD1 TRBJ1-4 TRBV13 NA CASRLTGGDNEKLFF TGTGCCAGCAGGCTGACAGGGGGTGATAATGAAAAACTGTTTTTT
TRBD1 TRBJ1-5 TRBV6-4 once CASSEGSRGQDQPQHF TGTGCCAGCAGTGAAGGTAGCAGGGGGCAGGATCAGCCCCAGCATTTT
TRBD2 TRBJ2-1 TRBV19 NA CASSPGTSGEDHSYNEQFF TGTGCCAGTAGCCCCGGGACTAGCGGGGAGGACCACTCCTACAATGAGCAGTTCTTC
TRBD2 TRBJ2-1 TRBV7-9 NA CASSLSVGSGGSYNEQFF TGTGCCAGCAGCTTATCCGTTGGTAGCGGGGGTTCCTACAATGAGCAGTTCTTC
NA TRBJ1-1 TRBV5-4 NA CASSSRGGGDTEAFF TGTGCCAGCAGCTCCCGCGGGGGGGGAGACACTGAAGCTTTCTTT
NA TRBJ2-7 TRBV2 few CASSLLGEGRQYF TGTGCCAGCAGTCTCCTCGGTGAGGGTCGGCAGTACTTC
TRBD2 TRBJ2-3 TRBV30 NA CVWRGRTSGRTDTQYF TGTGTCTGGAGGGGTAGGACTAGCGGGCGCACAGATACGCAGTATTTT
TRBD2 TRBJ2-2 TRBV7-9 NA CASSPREAGELFF TGTGCCAGCAGCCCCCGGGAGGCCGGGGAGCTGTTTTTT
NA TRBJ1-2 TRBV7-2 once CASSGETGRYGYTF TGTGCCAGCAGCGGTGAGACGGGAAGGTATGGCTACACCTTC
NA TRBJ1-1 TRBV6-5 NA CASSYSSGADEAFF TGTGCCAGCAGTTACTCGTCGGGTGCCGATGAAGCTTTCTTT
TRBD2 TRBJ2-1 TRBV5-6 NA CASSLTMAGGPGQFF TGTGCCAGCAGCTTGACAATGGCGGGAGGGCCGGGGCAGTTCTTC
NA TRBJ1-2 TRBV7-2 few CASSWEAVLNYGYTF TGTGCCAGCAGCTGGGAGGCAGTTCTTAACTATGGCTACACCTTC
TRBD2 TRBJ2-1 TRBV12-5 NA CASGLVRTGLVGEQFF TGTGCTAGTGGTTTGGTTCGTACGGGACTAGTGGGTGAGCAGTTCTTC
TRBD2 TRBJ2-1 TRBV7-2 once CASSPAAGGREQFF TGTGCCAGCAGCCCCGCCGCGGGAGGGCGAGAGCAGTTCTTC
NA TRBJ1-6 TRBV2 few CASSVGGRSYNSPLHF TGTGCCAGCAGTGTCGGGGGAAGGTCCTATAATTCACCCCTCCACTTT
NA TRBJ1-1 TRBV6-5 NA CASSYGGGISEAFF TGTGCCAGCAGTTACGGCGGCGGGATATCCGAAGCTTTCTTT
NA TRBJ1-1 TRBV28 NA CASGRDRMNTEAFF TGTGCCAGCGGCCGGGATAGAATGAACACTGAAGCTTTCTTT
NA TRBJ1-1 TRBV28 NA CASSLLTGNTEAFF TGTGCCAGCAGTCTACTGACGGGGAACACTGAAGCTTTCTTT